Listed here are 8 T cell receptor beta chains from one sample, sequenced in a study of vaccination and CD4 T cells after COVID-19. Sequence data for DNA of cultured CD4+ T cells were generated by the Oncomine TCR Beta short-read assay. TCRdb independently ran MiXCR on the PCR reads; one entry per CDR3 protein. This sample yields 22,000 or so distinct CDR3 sequences, of which just under 45% are seen a single time; roughly 14% belongs to the top ten. Treatment here: roughly nine-day PBMC culture with coronavirus spike peptide pools or control peptides (ViraFEST assay). Antigens for these TCRs are unknown. Sample: CD4+ T cells from blood, cultured in vitro. Receptors were obtained from a human donor who had recovered from COVID-19.

Concerning this clonotype itself: The junction departs from the called germline gene at one end, perhaps through a read error. The chain is built from TRBV7-9 and TRBJ2-4; tentatively, D is TRBD2 (5 bases). The CDR3 consists of 15 residues. Germline lookup yields CDR1 SEHNR and CDR2 FQNEAQ (reference sequence). The CDR3 protein is CASTTVGLLGDIRYF. CDR3 DNA: TGTGCCAGCACCACCGTTGGGTTATTGGGAGACATTCGGTACTTC.

This sequence joins TRBV19 and TRBJ1-6; a weak D match, TRBD1 (6 bases). Germline CDR1 is LNHDA and CDR2 is SQIVND (reference sequence). The CDR3 runs to 15 residues. Trimming left V 3 bases short and J 7 bases short, with 13 bases between. CDR3 sequence (DNA): TGTGCCAGTAGTATGGGAACAGGGTGGAATTCACCCCTCCACTTT. Its protein is CASSMGTGWNSPLHF.

This clonotype has just one count. The chain joins TRBV11-3 to TRBJ2-1; TRBD2 matches at 7 bases. The germline CDR1 and CDR2 sequences are SGHNT and YENEEA. This CDR3 has 16 amino acids. The V gene end was trimmed by 4 bases and the J gene end by 10 bases; junction bases not matched to a gene: 16. The CDR3 sequence is CASSSPSAGAPSEQFF. CDR3 nucleotides: TGTGCCAGCAGCTCTCCGTCCGCGGGAGCGCCCTCGGAGCAGTTCTTC.

The chain couples TRBV7-9 to TRBJ1-5; no firm D call. V was shortened by 0 bases and J by 5 bases, with 14 bases between the two germline ends. Germline CDR1 and CDR2: SEHNR and FQNEAQ (reference sequence). The length of the CDR3 is 16 residues. CDR3 loop: CASSLAVTSADQPQHF. CDR3 in DNA: TGTGCCAGCAGCTTAGCGGTGACATCCGCCGATCAGCCCCAGCATTTT.

The rearrangement uses TRBV2 and TRBJ1-5; D is unresolved. Per germline, CDR1 SNHLY and CDR2 FYNNEI. The V gene lost 5 bases and the J gene lost 0 bases, with 11 bases spanning the gap. This CDR3 spans 15 amino acids. In nucleotides, the CDR3 is TGTGCCAGCAGTCCCCCCCCGGGTAGCAATCAGCCCCAGCATTTT. Protein sequence: CASSPPPGSNQPQHF.

J is TRBJ2-3 and V is TRBV9; D not certain. The germline V and J ends were trimmed by 2 bases and 4 bases, with 2 bases remaining between them. This CDR3 spans 11 amino acids. Germline V CDR1 and CDR2: SGDLS, YYNGEE. As DNA, the CDR3 is TGTGCCAGCAGCGTCGCAGATACGCAGTATTTT. This codes for CASSVADTQYF.

This rearrangement joins TRBV2 to TRBJ2-7; TRBD1 might be the D (6 bases). The V end was cut by 6 bases, the J end by 3 bases, with 12 bases between. CDR1 and CDR2 (germline): SNHLY, FYNNEI. This CDR3 region has 13 residues. The CDR3: CASRGQRLYEQYF. CDR3 nucleotides: TGTGCCAGCAGAGGACAGCGCCTCTACGAGCAGTACTTC.

This chain connects TRBV1 to TRBJ2-7; the table's D call, TRBD2, was not checked against the DNA. TRBV1 has pseudogene status. This CDR3 is built from 20 residues. CDR3 sequence (DNA): TGCACCAGCAGCCAAGCGACCGGAACTAGCGGGGGGAAAAGCTCCTACGAGCAGTACTTC. It codes for CTSSQATGTSGGKSSYEQYF.